One and the same sample provided the 22 T cell receptor beta chains below, sequenced in a study of shared clonotypes between healthy human individuals. TCRdb keeps only in-frame clones here, not all; method: immunoSEQ multiplex PCR. The sample comprises over 700,000 clones, approximately 77% of which are singletons, and approximately 1.7% rests with the top ten. Input material: memory CD4+ T cells sorted from blood. Subset here: CD45RA-negative fraction. These receptors were collected from a woman in her 30s in good health.

The genes are TRBV9 and TRBJ1-4; TRBD1 matches 12 bases. After removal of 4 bases from V and 8 bases from J, the junction contained 15 bases not matched to a gene. The CDR3 spans 18 residues. Germline V gene data show CDR1 as SGDLS and CDR2 as YYNGEE. Written as DNA, the CDR3 is TGTGCCAGCAGCCCGCGAGGGGCGGGACAGGGGGCTAGGGAAAAACTGTTTTTT. Its protein is CASSPRGAGQGAREKLFF.

This clone has just one count. The CDR3 ends on some other residue instead of the conserved phenylalanine or tryptophan, so this is likely a read error. The DNA is omitted, as the CDR3 cannot be located on it reliably, and the CDR3 follows TCRdb's listing. CDR3 loop: CASSSRDSVCL. The chain combines TRBV2 with TRBJ2-7; the tabulated D call, TRBD1, remains unverified against the DNA. Per the germline V gene, CDR1 is SNHLY and CDR2 is FYNNEI. The CDR3 numbers 11 amino acids, ends counted.

V and J are TRBV6-5 and TRBJ1-1; TRBD1 matches 9 bases. This CDR3 contains 15 residues. From germline, CDR1 is MNHEY and CDR2 SVGAGI. V gave up 2 bases and J gave up 4 bases; unmatched junction bases: 5. CDR3 in DNA: TGTGCCAGCAGTTACGTTGGGACAGGGCTCACTGAAGCTTTCTTT. Protein: CASSYVGTGLTEAFF.

The J gene is TRBJ2-6, the V gene TRBV7-3; no definite D call. With 5 bases removed from V and 0 bases from J, the gap between germline ends came to 5 bases. In germline, CDR1 is SGHTA, CDR2 FQGTGA. This CDR3 is 14 amino acids long. The CDR3, as DNA: TGTGCCAGCAGCCCCTCCTCTGGGGCCAACGTCCTGACTTTC. It yields the protein CASSPSSGANVLTF.

The chain carries TRBV15 and TRBJ2-3, with TRBD2 identical over 7 bases. V shed 5 bases and J 2 bases; nucleotides not matched to a gene: 4. The CDR3 runs to 14 residues. Per the germline V gene, CDR1 is LNHNV and CDR2 is YYDKDF (reference sequence). CDR3 sequence reads: CATSRAGHTDTQYF. For the CDR3, the DNA is TGTGCCACCAGCCGAGCGGGGCACACAGATACGCAGTATTTT.

V and J are TRBV27 and TRBJ2-3, with 10 bases matching TRBD2. This CDR3 has 14 amino acids. The V gene end was trimmed by 8 bases and the J gene end by 4 bases; junction bases not matched to a gene: 6. CDR1 is MNHEY, CDR2 SMNVEV, per germline (reference sequence). The CDR3 nucleotides are TGTGCCAGCGGCACTAGCGGGAACCCAGATACGCAGTATTTT. Protein: CASGTSGNPDTQYF.

This chain joins TRBV7-8 and TRBJ2-5; 9 nucleotides align to TRBD2. V gave up 5 bases and J gave up 3 bases; unmatched junction bases: 7. This CDR3 comprises 15 residues. Germline CDR1 SGHVS, CDR2 FQNEAQ. CDR3 sequence reads: CASSPRLAVKETQYF. The CDR3 region has the DNA TGTGCCAGCAGCCCCAGACTAGCGGTTAAAGAGACCCAGTACTTC.

The J gene is TRBJ2-1, the V gene TRBV19, with 14 bases identical to TRBD2. The V segment lost 5 bases and the J segment 15 bases; nucleotides outside the gene matches: 15. CDR1 is LNHDA and CDR2 is SQIVND in the germline V gene (reference sequence). CDR3 length equals 16 residues. The CDR3: CASSSKPGLAGDLAFF. Written as DNA, the CDR3 is TGTGCCAGTAGTTCCAAACCGGGACTAGCGGGAGATTTGGCGTTCTTC.

The table lists this clone with a few counts. V and J are TRBV28 and TRBJ2-4, with a tentative D call TRBD1 (6 bases). CDR3 length: 14 amino acids. Germline-derived CDR1 and CDR2 are MDHEN and SYDVKM. V shed 8 bases and J shed 9 bases, with 20 bases lying between them. The CDR3 region is CASGRPSRGSIQYF. Here the CDR3 DNA reads TGTGCCAGCGGGCGCCCTTCGAGGGGGAGCATTCAGTACTTC.

This clone has only a few counts. The genes are TRBV20-1 and TRBJ1-1; TRBD1 agrees at 7 bases. Germline CDR1 DFQATT, CDR2 SNEGSKA (reference sequence). The CDR3 loop spans 11 amino acids. V was pared by 1 base and J by 7 bases, with 0 bases of the junction left unmatched. Here the CDR3 reads CSARGDSEAFF. CDR3 nucleotide sequence: TGCAGTGCTAGAGGGGACAGTGAAGCTTTCTTT.

The chain employs TRBV5-4 and TRBJ1-2, with 9 bases matching TRBD1. Germline CDR1 SGHNT, CDR2 YYREEE (reference sequence). V shed 4 bases, J shed 5 bases, and the junction held 6 bases outside the gene matches. The CDR3 runs to 14 residues. The CDR3 DNA sequence: TGTGCCAGCAGCCAAGACGGACAGGGGTATGGCTACACCTTC. Translated: CASSQDGQGYGYTF.

The chain links TRBV7-9 to TRBJ2-1; D gene uncertain. The CDR3 is 15 residues long. The V and J ends lost 5 bases and 7 bases respectively, with 18 bases between them. Germline V gene lookup returns CDR1 SEHNR and CDR2 FQNEAQ (reference sequence). CDR3 in amino acids: CASSGPLTDSNEQFF. CDR3 in DNA: TGTGCCAGCAGCGGCCCCCTTACAGATAGTAATGAGCAGTTCTTC.

The chain recombines TRBV14 with TRBJ1-2; D gene uncertain. In germline, CDR1 is SGHDN, CDR2 FVKESK. The CDR3 loop spans 10 amino acids. The V end was cut by 4 bases, the J end by 10 bases, with 7 bases between. The CDR3 loop reads CASSLDAYTF. In nucleotides, the CDR3 is TGTGCCAGCAGCCTGGATGCCTACACCTTC.

In its sample, this clone was seen many times. The chain links TRBV30 to TRBJ2-1, with D possibly TRBD1 on 6 matching bases. The germline V gene encodes CDR1 GTSNPN and CDR2 SVGIG (reference sequence). The CDR3 has 13 amino acids. Trimming cost V 3 bases and J 7 bases, with 13 bases left between them. Written as DNA, the CDR3 is TGTGCCTGGAGCACAGGGATGTTGAATGAGCAGTTCTTC. Its protein product is CAWSTGMLNEQFF.

The rearrangement joins TRBV28 to TRBJ2-6; a possible D gene is TRBD2 (6 bases). Trimming shortened V by 6 bases and J by 1 base, and 10 bases separated the two germline ends. Germline CDR1 reads MDHEN; CDR2 reads SYDVKM. The CDR3 extends over 15 amino acids. The CDR3 region has the DNA TGTGCCAGCAGACGGGGGTTTTCTGGGGCCAACGTCCTGACTTTC. It is translated as CASRRGFSGANVLTF.

The chain uses TRBV5-6 and TRBJ1-1; a weak D match, TRBD1 (5 bases). This CDR3 region has 14 residues. Germline V gives CDR1 SGHDT, CDR2 YYEEEE. V shed 2 bases and J shed 11 bases, with 19 bases lying between them. CDR3 nucleotide sequence: TGTGCCAGCAGCTTTGCTTGGCAGGGCGAACGGGCTTTCTTT. This codes for CASSFAWQGERAFF.

The chain couples TRBV6-1 to TRBJ2-5; 10 nucleotides match TRBD2. The CDR3 extends over 13 amino acids. The V segment lost 10 bases and the J segment 1 base; nucleotides outside the gene matches: 3. Germline CDR1 reads MNHNS; CDR2 reads SASEGT. The CDR3 DNA reads TGTGCCACGGGACTAGCGTTCCAAGAGACCCAGTACTTC. Its translation: CATGLAFQETQYF.

As to this clone: Additional DNA sequences in this sample encode the identical CDR3. The chain carries TRBV27 and TRBJ2-7; TRBD1 matches at 7 bases. Trimming removed 5 bases from V and 0 bases from J; junction bases left unmatched: 1. This CDR3 spans 13 amino acids. Per germline, CDR1 MNHEY and CDR2 SMNVEV (reference sequence). The CDR3 nucleotides are TGTGCCAGCAGTAGGGACAGCTCCTACGAGCAGTACTTC. It is translated as CASSRDSSYEQYF.

The rearrangement links TRBV5-1 to TRBJ1-1; weak D call: TRBD1 (5 bases). Germline CDR1 reads SGHRS; CDR2 reads YFSETQ. The CDR3 has 15 residues. V dropped 6 bases and J dropped 0 bases, with 15 bases sitting between them. This CDR3 reads CASTLRAGMNTEAFF. CDR3 coding DNA: TGCGCCAGCACCCTGAGGGCAGGGATGAACACTGAAGCTTTCTTT.

The chain uses TRBV5-6 and TRBJ1-2; D is possibly TRBD1 (5 bases). CDR3 size: 16 residues. Trimming left V 3 bases short and J 3 bases short, with 18 bases between. Germline V gives CDR1 SGHDT, CDR2 YYEEEE. CDR3: CASSSTRQSGDYGYTF. Written as DNA, the CDR3 is TGTGCCAGCAGCTCAACGAGACAGTCGGGGGACTATGGCTACACCTTC.

In its sample, this clone was seen a few times. The chain links TRBV30 to TRBJ1-5; D gene unclear. V gave up 1 base and J gave up 6 bases, with 13 bases separating them. Germline CDR1 is GTSNPN and CDR2 is SVGIG (reference sequence). CDR3 length: 14 amino acids. The CDR3 DNA is TGTGCCTGGAGTGGAGGATCGGTCGGTCAGCCCCAGCATTTT. As protein: CAWSGGSVGQPQHF.

The chain employs TRBV18 and TRBJ1-1; D possibly corresponds to TRBD1 (5 bases). Per the germline V gene, CDR1 is KGHSH and CDR2 is LQKENI. V was trimmed by 5 bases and J by 3 bases, leaving 16 bases between them. This CDR3 is 15 amino acids long. Here the CDR3 reads CASSEQPGRHTEAFF. CDR3 bases: TGTGCCAGCTCAGAACAGCCGGGACGGCACACTGAAGCTTTCTTT.